Below, 10 T cell receptor beta chains from the same sample are listed, as sequenced in a study of T cells in localized non-small cell lung cancer. Repertoires were generated with immunoSEQ multiplex PCR, while TCRdb's copy carries only in-frame clones and drops some. Among about 33,000 clones listed, approximately 87% were seen once. Sequencing was performed on peripheral blood, taken before any cancer treatment. The source is a man aged 40 to 75 with stage I lung adenocarcinoma.

The genes are TRBV13 and TRBJ1-1, with TRBD1 as a possible D gene (5 bases). V lost 5 bases and J 0 bases, leaving 10 bases between the germline ends. There are 14 residues in the CDR3. CDR1 is PRHDT, CDR2 FYEKMQ, per germline (reference sequence). In DNA form, the CDR3 reads TGTGCCAGCAGCCGGGGACTCATGAACACTGAAGCTTTCTTT. It codes for CASSRGLMNTEAFF.

The V and J genes are TRBV5-1 and TRBJ1-1, with D perhaps matching TRBD1 (6 bases). CDR1 is SGHRS, CDR2 YFSETQ, per germline. This CDR3 comprises 17 residues. The germline V and J ends were trimmed by 0 bases and 4 bases, with 19 bases remaining between them. The DNA for the CDR3 is TGCGCCAGCAGCTTGGCCTCTGGGGGGCGCGTCTCCACTGAAGCTTTCTTT. Protein product: CASSLASGGRVSTEAFF.

V is TRBV10-3 and J is TRBJ1-2; 9 bases map to TRBD1. V was pared by 6 bases and J by 2 bases, with 1 base of the junction left unmatched. The length of the CDR3 is 13 residues. Germline V gene lookup returns CDR1 ENHRY and CDR2 SYGVKD. The CDR3 loop is CAISGTGNYGYTF. The CDR3 DNA follows: TGTGCCATCAGCGGGACAGGGAACTATGGCTACACCTTC.

V is TRBV10-1 and J is TRBJ2-3, with D perhaps being TRBD1 or TRBD2 (5 bases each). The CDR3 spans 18 residues. From germline, CDR1 is WNHNN and CDR2 SYGVQD (reference sequence). V was clipped by 6 bases and J by 6 bases, with 28 bases between them. CDR3 protein: CASRQRPRGEEGADTQYF. The DNA for the CDR3 is TGCGCCAGCAGGCAACGCCCCCGGGGCGAAGAAGGGGCGGATACGCAGTATTTT.

This clone occurred a few times. V usage is TRBV2 and J usage is TRBJ1-2; D possibly corresponds to TRBD1 (5 bases). Germline values: CDR1 SNHLY, CDR2 FYNNEI. Trimming left V 3 bases short and J 4 bases short, with 9 bases between. The CDR3 runs to 13 residues. DNA for the CDR3: TGTGCCAGCAGTGAGTCAGGGATCTATGGCTACACCTTC. This codes for CASSESGIYGYTF.

The gene calls are TRBV18 and TRBJ1-1, with TRBD1 matching over 8 bases. V lost 2 bases and J lost 2; bases outside the gene matches: 1. Germline V gene sequence: CDR1 KGHSH, CDR2 LQKENI. The CDR3 consists of 14 residues. CDR3: CASSPDRGNTEAFF. The CDR3 coding sequence is TGTGCCAGCTCACCAGACAGGGGCAACACTGAAGCTTTCTTT.

The J gene is TRBJ2-1, the V gene TRBV7-8; possible D gene TRBD2, 6 bases. Trimming cost V 1 base and J 10 bases, with 11 bases left between them. The CDR3 is made up of 13 amino acids. CDR1 and CDR2 from the germline V gene are SGHVS and FQNEAQ. The CDR3, as DNA: TGTGCCAGCAGCTTAGGCGGGACTGAGGAGCAGTTCTTC. Translating it yields CASSLGGTEEQFF.

In nucleotides, the CDR3 is TGTGCCAGTAGTATAGTAGGACAGGCAGGCCAGCCCCAGCATTTT. Translating gives CASSIVGQAGQPQHF. V usage is TRBV19 and J usage is TRBJ1-5, with TRBD1 matching 7 bases. J was trimmed by 7 bases and V by 1 base; bases with no gene match: 7. Germline V lookup: CDR1 LNHDA, CDR2 SQIVND (reference sequence). The CDR3 covers 15 residues.

The chain carries TRBV6-1 and TRBJ1-2; no firm D call. The length of the CDR3 is 16 residues. CDR1 is MNHNS and CDR2 is SASEGT in the germline V gene. V gave up 1 base and J gave up 7 bases, with 19 bases separating them. CDR3 amino acids: CASSEESAPSSCGYTF. In nucleotides, the CDR3 is TGTGCCAGCAGTGAAGAGTCAGCTCCTAGTTCCTGTGGCTACACCTTC.

This rearrangement joins TRBV9 to TRBJ1-4; D perhaps matches TRBD1 (6 bases). In germline, CDR1 is SGDLS, CDR2 YYNGEE. The length of the CDR3 is 14 residues. The germline V and J ends were trimmed by 4 bases and 10 bases, with 17 bases remaining between them. CDR3 loop: CASSPGDAGGKLFF. The DNA of the CDR3 is TGTGCCAGCAGCCCAGGGGACGCCGGGGGAAAACTGTTTTTT.